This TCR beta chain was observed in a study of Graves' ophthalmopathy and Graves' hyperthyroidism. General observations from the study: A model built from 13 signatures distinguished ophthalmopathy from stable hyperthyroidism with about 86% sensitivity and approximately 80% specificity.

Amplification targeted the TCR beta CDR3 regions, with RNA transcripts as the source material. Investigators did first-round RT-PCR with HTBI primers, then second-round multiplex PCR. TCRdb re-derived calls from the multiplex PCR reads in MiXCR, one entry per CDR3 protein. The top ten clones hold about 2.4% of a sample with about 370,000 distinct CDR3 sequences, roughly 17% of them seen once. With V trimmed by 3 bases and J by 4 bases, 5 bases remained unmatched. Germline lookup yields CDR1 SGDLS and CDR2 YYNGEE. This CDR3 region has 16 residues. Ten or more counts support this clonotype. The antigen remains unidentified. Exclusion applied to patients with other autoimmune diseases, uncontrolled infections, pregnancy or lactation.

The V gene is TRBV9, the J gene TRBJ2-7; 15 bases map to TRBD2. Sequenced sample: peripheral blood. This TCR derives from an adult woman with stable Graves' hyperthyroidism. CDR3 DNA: TGTGCCAGCAGCGCGGGACTAGCGGGGGGAAGATACGAGCAGTACTTC. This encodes CASSAGLAGGRYEQYF.